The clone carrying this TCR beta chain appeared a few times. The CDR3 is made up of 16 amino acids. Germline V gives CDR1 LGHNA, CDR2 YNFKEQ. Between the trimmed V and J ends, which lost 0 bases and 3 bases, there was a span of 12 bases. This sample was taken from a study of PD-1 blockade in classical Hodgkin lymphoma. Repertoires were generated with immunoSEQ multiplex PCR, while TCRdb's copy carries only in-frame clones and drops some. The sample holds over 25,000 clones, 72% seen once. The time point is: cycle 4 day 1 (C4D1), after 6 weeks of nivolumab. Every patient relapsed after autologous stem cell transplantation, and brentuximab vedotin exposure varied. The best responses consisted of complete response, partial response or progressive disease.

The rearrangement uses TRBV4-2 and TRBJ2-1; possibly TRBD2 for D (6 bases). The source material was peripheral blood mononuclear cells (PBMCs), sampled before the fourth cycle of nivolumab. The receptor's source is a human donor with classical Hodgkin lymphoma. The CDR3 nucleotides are TGTGCCAGCAGCCAAGATCGGCGCGGGGTCTACAATGAGCAGTTCTTC. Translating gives CASSQDRRGVYNEQFF.